The rows below give T cell receptor beta chains drawn from one sample of a study of control samples from healthy donors and cancer patients. Profiled with immunoSEQ multiplex PCR; TCRdb holds only in-frame clones, not every one. The data show fewer than 200,000 clones, approximately 92% seen once. Sequenced input: blood. The receptors stem from a man aged 30 to 39 in good health. The CDR3 runs from the conserved cysteine through the conserved F or W. The order of the fields is J gene, V gene, D gene, clone size, CDR3 DNA, CDR3 protein. The D gene is left open where the match is weak. Rows give clone size only sometimes, using once, few, many, or a class for an expanded clone.

>TRBJ2-3|TRBV27|.|.
TGTGCCAGCAGCCCCGCGTTTTGGACAGATACGCAGTATTTT
CASSPAFWTDTQYF
>TRBJ2-7|TRBV27|TRBD2|.
TGTGCCAGCAGTGTGACTAGCGCGGTCTACGAGCAGTACTTC
CASSVTSAVYEQYF
>TRBJ2-3|TRBV7-6|TRBD2|.
TGTGCCAGCAGCCCCGGACTAGCGGGCAATACGCAGTATTTT
CASSPGLAGNTQYF
>TRBJ2-7|TRBV18|.|.
TGTGCCAGCTCACCACGCCACTCCTACGAGCAGTACTTC
CASSPRHSYEQYF
>TRBJ2-4|TRBV6-1|TRBD2|.
TGTGCCAGCAGTGAATTAGCGGGAGGGGCCAAAAACATTCAGTACTTC
CASSELAGGAKNIQYF
>TRBJ2-7|TRBV2|.|.
TGTGCCAGCAAAGGGAGTGAGCAGTACTTC
CASKGSEQYF
>TRBJ2-1|TRBV7-2|TRBD2|.
TGTGCCAGCACCGAGGGACTACTCTACAATGAGCAGTTCTTC
CASTEGLLYNEQFF
>TRBJ2-1|TRBV6-5|.|.
TGTGCCAGCAGTTACTCGGTCAGCTCCTACAATGAGCAGTTCTTC
CASSYSVSSYNEQFF
>TRBJ2-1|TRBV7-3|TRBD2|.
TGTGCCAGCAGCGTTACTAGCGGGTCCTTATTGGGGGAGCAGTTCTTC
CASSVTSGSLLGEQFF
>TRBJ2-7|TRBV7-2|.|.
TGTGCCAGCAGCTTATCCGGGTGGCAGACGCAGTACTTC
CASSLSGWQTQYF
>TRBJ2-1|TRBV5-4|TRBD2|.
TGTGCCAGCAGCCCTTCTAGCGGGACGTTATACAATGAGCAGTTCTTC
CASSPSSGTLYNEQFF
>TRBJ2-5|TRBV24-1|.|.
TGTGCCACCAGTGATTTGTCCAGGGTCGTCGAGACCCAGTACTTC
CATSDLSRVVETQYF
>TRBJ2-1|TRBV2|TRBD2|.
TGTGCCAGCGGGAGCGGGAGTTGGAATGAGCAGTTCTTC
CASGSGSWNEQFF
>TRBJ1-1|TRBV18|.|once
TGTGCCAGCTCACCACCGGGCGGGAACACTGAAGCTTTCTTT
CASSPPGGNTEAFF
>TRBJ1-2|TRBV6-2/TRBV6-3|.|.
TGTGCCAGCAGTTACTACGGGGGAGGCTACACCTTC
CASSYYGGGYTF
>TRBJ1-1|TRBV7-3|.|.
TGTGCCAGCAGCTTAACTGGGGACACTGAAGCTTTCTTT
CASSLTGDTEAFF
>TRBJ1-5|TRBV7-2|.|once
TGTGCCAGCAGCTTAGCACCAGGGTCCAATCAGCCCCAGCATTTT
CASSLAPGSNQPQHF
>TRBJ2-7|TRBV5-4|.|.
TGTGCCAGCAGCTTTCGGGACTCCTACGAGCAGTACTTC
CASSFRDSYEQYF
>TRBJ1-6|TRBV11-2|.|.
TGTGCCAGCAGCGGGGGTGGGTCCGCCTATAATTCACCCCTCCACTTT
CASSGGGSAYNSPLHF
>TRBJ1-1|TRBV28|.|.
TGTGCCAGCAGTTTTCCCGCGAACACTGAAGCTTTCTTT
CASSFPANTEAFF
>TRBJ2-7|TRBV3-1/TRBV3-2|.|.
TGTGCCAGCAGCCAAGCCGGGCTAGCGTTAACCTACGAGCAGTACTTC
CASSQAGLALTYEQYF
>TRBJ1-1|TRBV5-1|.|.
TGCGCCAGCAGCTTGGCCGGCAGGGTGAACACTGAAGCTTTCTTT
CASSLAGRVNTEAFF
>TRBJ1-5|TRBV7-9|.|.
TGTGCCAGCAGCTCTCAAATTGGTCAGCCCCAGCATTTT
CASSSQIGQPQHF
>TRBJ2-1|TRBV9|.|.
TGTGCCAGCAGCCCCCTCGGGGGCGGCGGGAATGAGCAGTTCTTC
CASSPLGGGGNEQFF
>TRBJ2-3|TRBV6-2/TRBV6-3|.|.
TGTGCCAGCAGTTATAGGTCGCGAGATACGCAGTATTTT
CASSYRSRDTQYF
>TRBJ1-6|TRBV21-1|.|once
TGTGCCAGCAGACGTCTAGGGTGGGAACCCCTCCACTTT
CASRRLGWEPLHF
>TRBJ1-1|TRBV10-2|TRBD1|.
TGCGCCAGCAGGACAGGGCGGGACACTGAAGCTTTCTTT
CASRTGRDTEAFF
>TRBJ1-1|TRBV27|TRBD1|.
TGTGCCAGCAGAGGGGGGGACAGGAACACTGAAGCTTTCTTT
CASRGGDRNTEAFF
>TRBJ2-7|TRBV7-8|.|.
TGTGCCAGCAGCTTAGAGGGCGTGGCCCACGAGCAGTACTTC
CASSLEGVAHEQYF
>TRBJ1-1|TRBV29-1|.|.
TGCAGCGTCCCCACTGGAGGGGATCACACTGAAGCTTTCTTT
CSVPTGGDHTEAFF
>TRBJ1-2|TRBV18|.|.
TGTGCCAGCTCACCCGAGACAGGCAACTATGGCTACACCTTC
CASSPETGNYGYTF
>TRBJ2-1|TRBV3-1/TRBV3-2|TRBD2|.
TGTGCCAGCAGCCACAGGTCAACTAGCGGGAGTGGCAATGAGCAGTTCTTC
CASSHRSTSGSGNEQFF
>TRBJ1-2|TRBV5-1|.|.
TGCGCCAGCAGCCACACGGGTGGGGCGGACTATGGCTACACCTTC
CASSHTGGADYGYTF
>TRBJ2-2|TRBV4-1|.|.
TGCGCCAGCAGCCAAGAACCGGCCGTATCCACCGGGGAGCTGTTTTTT
CASSQEPAVSTGELFF
>TRBJ2-2|TRBV5-1|TRBD1|.
TGCGCCAGCAGCTTGACAGGGGGCACGGACACCGGGGAGCTGTTTTTT
CASSLTGGTDTGELFF
>TRBJ2-3|TRBV27|TRBD1|.
TGTGCCAGCAACTCCCGGGACAGGGACACAGATACGCAGTATTTT
CASNSRDRDTDTQYF
>TRBJ2-7|TRBV6-6|.|.
TGTGCCAGCAGTTACTCGGACGGGTCCTACGAGCAGTACTTC
CASSYSDGSYEQYF
>TRBJ1-2|TRBV7-2|.|.
TGTGCCAGCAGCTTAGCGGCACAGGGAAACTATGGCTACACCTTC
CASSLAAQGNYGYTF
>TRBJ2-7|TRBV12-3/TRBV12-4|TRBD1|.
TGTGCCAGCGCCTACCAGGGGGACGAGCAGTACTTC
CASAYQGDEQYF
>TRBJ1-2|TRBV5-5|.|.
TGTGCCAGCAGCTTGGGTGCACAGGGTGTCTATGGCTACACCTTC
CASSLGAQGVYGYTF
>TRBJ2-6|TRBV4-1|TRBD2|.
TGCGCCACGCGGGGGGCGCAGGAGGTATCTGGGGCCAACGTCCTGACTTTC
CATRGAQEVSGANVLTF
>TRBJ1-1|TRBV18|TRBD1|.
TGTGCCAGCTCACAGGGGACAGGTCGGACTGAAGCTTTCTTT
CASSQGTGRTEAFF